The rows below give T cell receptor beta chains drawn from one sample of a study of cytomegalovirus exposure and HLA in healthy donors. Only in-frame clones appear in the TCRdb table, and some are missing; sequencing was by immunoSEQ multiplex PCR. The repertoire has about 180,000 clones, more than 80% of them found once; the top ten carry under 5%. Sequences were obtained from PBMCs. All receptors come from a man in his late teens or twenties in good health and CMV-seronegative. Each CDR3 is given with its conserved first and last residue. The D gene is left open where the match is weak. For some rows the clone size is stated as once, few or many, or as a class when expanded; others skip it.

clone size | J gene | D gene | V gene | CDR3 protein | CDR3 DNA
. | TRBJ2-5 | TRBD1 | TRBV5-1 | CASSLAGTGQETQYF | TGCGCCAGCAGCTTGGCCGGGACAGGCCAAGAGACCCAGTACTTC
. | TRBJ2-2 | . | TRBV9 | CASSVNRGGAGELFF | TGTGCCAGCAGCGTAAACAGGGGAGGCGCCGGGGAGCTGTTTTTT
. | TRBJ2-2 | . | TRBV5-1 | CASSLPQTQGIGELFF | TGCGCCAGCAGCTTACCACAAACACAGGGTATCGGGGAGCTGTTTTTT
once | TRBJ1-1 | TRBD1 | TRBV19 | CASSMRSRGHTEAFF | TGTGCCAGTAGTATGAGGAGCAGGGGGCACACTGAAGCTTTCTTT
few | TRBJ1-6 | . | TRBV11-2 | CASSPVSNSPLHF | TGTGCCAGCAGCCCCGTAAGCAATTCACCCCTCCACTTT
. | TRBJ2-2 | . | TRBV5-6 | CAGGAQDTGELFF | TGTGCAGGGGGGGCGCAGGACACCGGGGAGCTGTTTTTT
. | TRBJ2-6 | TRBD1 | TRBV7-9 | CASSQGVSGANVLTF | TGTGCCAGCAGCCAGGGGGTTTCTGGGGCCAACGTCCTGACTTTC
once | TRBJ1-1 | . | TRBV10-1 | CASSENRDGAAFF | TGCGCCAGCAGTGAAAACAGGGATGGAGCGGCTTTCTTT
. | TRBJ2-7 | . | TRBV18 | CASSSSPGHSYEQYF | TGTGCCAGCTCATCGAGTCCGGGACACAGCTACGAGCAGTACTTC
. | TRBJ1-4 | . | TRBV7-6 | CASSSGSELFF | TGTGCCAGCAGTTCCGGGTCGGAACTGTTTTTT
. | TRBJ2-2 | TRBD1 | TRBV5-1 | CASSSPGQGYTGELFF | TGCGCCAGCAGCTCTCCTGGACAGGGTTACACCGGGGAGCTGTTTTTT
. | TRBJ2-7 | . | TRBV7-9 | CASSRTGFEQYF | TGTGCCAGCAGCAGAACAGGGTTCGAGCAGTACTTC
. | TRBJ1-2 | . | TRBV10-3 | CAISESGQFDYGYTF | TGTGCCATCAGTGAGTCCGGACAGTTTGACTATGGCTACACCTTC
few | TRBJ2-2 | . | TRBV27 | CASSPLGTPTGELFF | TGTGCCAGCAGTCCCTTGGGCACACCGACCGGGGAGCTGTTTTTT
. | TRBJ2-2 | TRBD2 | TRBV7-3 | CASSPPWASGGASGELFF | TGTGCCAGCAGCCCCCCTTGGGCTAGCGGGGGGGCCTCCGGGGAGCTGTTTTTT
. | TRBJ1-1 | . | TRBV7-3 | CASSNYGTEAFF | TGTGCCAGCAGCAACTATGGGACTGAAGCTTTCTTT
. | TRBJ1-2 | . | TRBV5-1 | CASSLVLRGGYGYTF | TGCGCCAGCAGCTTGGTCCTGCGGGGGGGCTATGGCTACACCTTC
. | TRBJ2-5 | . | TRBV28 | CASSTTGGAGETQYF | TGTGCCAGCAGTACTACAGGTGGGGCAGGGGAGACCCAGTACTTC
. | TRBJ2-7 | . | TRBV5-5 | CASSLVEGRYYEQYF | TGTGCCAGCAGCTTGGTGGAGGGCCGATACTACGAGCAGTACTTC
. | TRBJ1-5 | . | TRBV2 | CASSVENNQPQHF | TGTGCCAGCAGTGTAGAAAACAATCAGCCCCAGCATTTT
. | TRBJ1-6 | . | TRBV19 | CASSTTPLLRGFNSPLHF | TGTGCCAGTAGTACCACTCCCCTTTTACGGGGGTTCAATTCACCCCTCCACTTT
. | TRBJ2-1 | . | TRBV10-3 | CAISDRGGNEQFF | TGTGCCATCAGCGACAGGGGAGGGAATGAGCAGTTCTTC
. | TRBJ1-3 | TRBD1 | TRBV7-8 | CASSLAQGANTIYF | TGTGCCAGCAGCTTAGCCCAGGGGGCAAACACCATATATTTT
. | TRBJ1-4 | . | TRBV29-1 | CSVPGDINEKLFF | TGCAGCGTCCCCGGGGACATTAATGAAAAACTGTTTTTT
. | TRBJ2-3 | . | TRBV11-2 | CASSPGDVWESTDTQYF | TGTGCCAGCAGCCCAGGGGATGTGTGGGAAAGCACAGATACGCAGTATTTT
. | TRBJ2-7 | TRBD1 | TRBV7-9 | CASSLEGGQGSYEQYF | TGTGCCAGCAGCTTAGAGGGGGGACAGGGAAGCTACGAGCAGTACTTC
. | TRBJ1-2 | TRBD1 | TRBV27 | CASSPTGTMNYGYTF | TGTGCCAGCAGTCCGACAGGGACCATGAACTATGGCTACACCTTC
. | TRBJ2-2 | TRBD1 | TRBV9 | CASSANRQGFSGELFF | TGTGCCAGCAGCGCCAACCGACAGGGGTTTTCCGGGGAGCTGTTTTTT
few | TRBJ1-5 | . | TRBV7-9 | CASSSINQPQHF | TGTGCCAGCAGCTCCATCAATCAGCCCCAGCATTTT
few | TRBJ2-1 | . | TRBV30 | CAWIAGAREQFF | TGTGCCTGGATTGCAGGGGCGCGTGAGCAGTTCTTC
. | TRBJ2-5 | TRBD1 | TRBV5-4 | CASSLVSGGQGARETQYF | TGTGCCAGCAGCTTGGTTTCGGGTGGACAGGGGGCGCGGGAGACCCAGTACTTC
. | TRBJ2-5 | TRBD2 | TRBV9 | CASSYGTSVVETQYF | TGTGCCAGCAGCTATGGGACTAGTGTGGTAGAGACCCAGTACTTC
. | TRBJ2-5 | TRBD1 | TRBV5-1 | CASRTGDQETQYF | TGCGCCAGCAGGACAGGGGACCAAGAGACCCAGTACTTC
. | TRBJ2-1 | . | TRBV2 | CASSGRQFNEQFF | TGTGCCAGCAGTGGGCGACAGTTCAATGAGCAGTTCTTC
. | TRBJ2-6 | . | TRBV28 | CASSPPGPSGANVLTF | TGTGCCAGCAGTCCGCCAGGGCCCTCTGGGGCCAACGTCCTGACTTTC
. | TRBJ1-2 | . | TRBV10-3 | CAISEGGRRNGYTF | TGTGCCATCAGTGAGGGTGGGAGGAGGAATGGCTACACCTTC
. | TRBJ1-6 | . | TRBV5-5 | CASRSTGNSSYNSPLHF | TGTGCCAGCAGATCTACAGGGAACAGCTCCTATAATTCACCCCTCCACTTT
. | TRBJ1-2 | . | TRBV6-5 | CASSYSAGINYGYTF | TGTGCCAGCAGTTACTCGGCAGGGATAAACTATGGCTACACCTTC
. | TRBJ1-1 | TRBD1 | TRBV19 | CASSGWDRLTEAFF | TGTGCCAGTAGTGGGTGGGACAGGCTCACTGAAGCTTTCTTT
once | TRBJ2-3 | TRBD1 | TRBV5-1 | CASSLYRGTDTQYF | TGCGCCAGCAGCTTATACAGGGGAACAGATACGCAGTATTTT
. | TRBJ2-7 | TRBD2 | TRBV6-5 | CASSRSSGNAYEQYF | TGTGCCAGCAGTCGGAGTAGCGGGAACGCCTACGAGCAGTACTTC
. | TRBJ2-1 | TRBD2 | TRBV10-3 | CAISERLAGGSHNEQFF | TGTGCCATCAGTGAGAGGCTAGCGGGAGGGTCCCACAATGAGCAGTTCTTC
. | TRBJ1-2 | TRBD1 | TRBV2 | CASTLQGAGSGYTF | TGTGCCAGCACCCTTCAGGGGGCAGGGAGCGGCTACACCTTC
. | TRBJ2-5 | . | TRBV19 | CASGEKVQETQYF | TGTGCCAGTGGGGAGAAAGTCCAAGAGACCCAGTACTTC
. | TRBJ2-5 | TRBD2 | TRBV2 | CASRKLAGIQETQYF | TGTGCCAGCAGGAAGCTAGCGGGGATCCAAGAGACCCAGTACTTC
. | TRBJ2-7 | . | TRBV7-2 | CASSLERRGDHEQYF | TGTGCCAGCAGCTTAGAGCGTCGCGGGGACCACGAGCAGTACTTC
. | TRBJ1-1 | . | TRBV7-2 | CASTFVSNTEAFF | TGTGCCAGCACCTTTGTCTCTAACACTGAAGCTTTCTTT
. | TRBJ1-1 | . | TRBV11-3 | CASSFSPTVAAFF | TGTGCCAGCAGCTTTAGCCCAACGGTGGCCGCTTTCTTT
. | TRBJ2-7 | . | TRBV28 | CASSIHGGQYF | TGTGCCAGCAGTATACATGGCGGGCAGTACTTC
. | TRBJ2-5 | TRBD2 | TRBV7-2 | CASSRTSGSATQYF | TGTGCCAGCAGCCGGACTAGCGGGAGTGCAACCCAGTACTTC
once | TRBJ2-7 | TRBD1 | TRBV9 | CASSVSDRAYEQYF | TGTGCCAGCAGCGTATCGGACAGGGCCTACGAGCAGTACTTC
. | TRBJ1-5 | . | TRBV19 | CASSIQGLNQPQHF | TGTGCCAGTAGTATCCAGGGGCTAAATCAGCCCCAGCATTTT
once | TRBJ2-1 | . | TRBV14 | CASSRSNRENEQFF | TGTGCCAGCAGCCGATCTAACAGGGAGAATGAGCAGTTCTTC
once | TRBJ1-2 | TRBD1 | TRBV19 | CASRDRDRGRGYTF | TGTGCCAGTAGGGACCGGGACAGGGGGCGAGGCTACACCTTC
. | TRBJ1-2 | TRBD1 | TRBV6-1 | CASTLPGQAQSYTF | TGTGCCAGCACCCTTCCCGGACAGGCCCAGAGCTACACCTTC